A selection of T cell receptor beta chains follows, all from one sample in a study of T cell repertoires in cytomegalovirus infection. TCRdb re-derived calls from the reads in MiXCR, one entry per CDR3 protein. The sample contains around 330,000 distinct CDR3 sequences, 15% to 20% of which appear only once. The sample consisted of PBMCs. The receptors derive from a human donor in good health (CMV status not recorded). Some clones in this sample may be carry-over from other donors' samples. CDR3s include the opening cysteine and the closing phenylalanine or tryptophan. D genes are given only for firm matches. Size values are once, few and many counts, or a class for expanded clones, and some rows have none.

TRBD1 TRBJ2-7 15 TRBV5-4 NA CASSLGAGTDYEQYF TGTGCCAGCAGCTTGGGTGCCGGGACAGACTACGAGCAGTACTTC
NA TRBJ1-2 16 TRBV12-3/TRBV12-4 few CASSTRSGRDNYGYTF TGTGCCAGCAGTACCCGGAGCGGCCGTGATAACTATGGCTACACCTTC
TRBD1 TRBJ1-4 15 TRBV25-1 many CASSGVRDRNEKLFF TGTGCCAGCAGTGGAGTCCGGGACAGAAATGAAAAACTGTTTTTT
TRBD1 TRBJ2-7 14 TRBV6-5 NA CASSSPRGQYEQYF TGTGCCAGCAGTTCCCCCAGGGGGCAGTACGAGCAGTACTTC
TRBD1 TRBJ2-1 13 TRBV6-1 NA CASSEVLIRGLFF TGTGCCAGCAGTGAGGTTCTGATCAGGGGGCTGTTCTTC
TRBD1 TRBJ1-2 15 TRBV28 NA CASISGTGSYYGHTF TGTGCCAGCATCAGTGGGACAGGGTCTTACTATGGCCACACCTTC
TRBD1 TRBJ1-5 15 TRBV2 few CASSLQGTGNQPQHF TGTGCCAGCAGTTTACAGGGGACCGGCAATCAGCCCCAGCATTTT
NA TRBJ1-1 13 TRBV6-5 NA CASARGENTEAFF TGTGCCAGCGCGCGCGGGGAGAACACTGAAGCTTTCTTT
TRBD2 TRBJ2-1 17 TRBV4-1 many CASSQAEGLAAYNEQFF TGCGCCAGCAGCCAAGCCGAGGGACTAGCCGCATACAATGAGCAGTTCTTC
NA TRBJ2-7 15 TRBV7-2 NA CASSLGVQPSYEQYF TGTGCCAGCAGCTTAGGGGTACAGCCCTCCTACGAGCAGTACTTC
TRBD2 TRBJ2-1 15 TRBV6-5 many CASRKLGGGLNEQFF TGTGCCAGCCGAAAACTCGGCGGGGGGCTGAATGAGCAGTTCTTC
NA TRBJ2-7 16 TRBV6-5 few CASSYSMAESSYEQYF TGTGCCAGCAGTTACTCGATGGCGGAGAGCTCCTACGAGCAGTACTTC
TRBD1 TRBJ1-3 16 TRBV6-1 many CASKTGTGRSGNTIYF TGTGCCAGCAAAACCGGGACAGGGCGGTCTGGAAACACCATATATTTT
NA TRBJ1-1 15 TRBV6-6 many CASSYGGGVGTEAFF TGTGCCAGCAGTTACGGCGGGGGTGTCGGCACTGAAGCTTTCTTT
NA TRBJ2-3 15 TRBV7-2 many CASSLAPGITDTQYF TGTGCCAGCAGCTTAGCTCCAGGGATCACAGATACGCAGTATTTT
TRBD1 TRBJ1-4 14 TRBV19 few CASRRDSQNEKLFF TGTGCCAGTAGGAGGGACAGCCAGAATGAAAAACTGTTTTTT
NA TRBJ1-1 12 TRBV28 NA CASEGEDTEAFF TGTGCCAGCGAGGGGGAGGACACTGAAGCTTTCTTT
NA TRBJ2-2 16 TRBV23-1 NA CASRRDTANSTGELFF TGCGCCAGCAGGAGGGACACCGCAAACTCCACCGGGGAGCTGTTTTTT
TRBD1 TRBJ1-2 16 TRBV9 NA CASTQIPGQLIYGYTF TGTGCCAGCACCCAAATTCCGGGACAGCTTATCTATGGCTACACCTTC
NA TRBJ2-5 11 TRBV20-1 NA CSAPLGETQYF TGCAGTGCTCCCCTTGGGGAGACCCAGTACTTC
TRBD1 TRBJ2-3 12 TRBV15 NA CATSPRGGTQYF TGTGCCACCAGCCCTCGAGGGGGCACGCAGTATTTT
TRBD2 TRBJ2-7 16 TRBV12-3/TRBV12-4 few CASSDRDYRFPYEQYF TGTGCCAGCAGTGACCGGGACTATAGGTTCCCCTACGAGCAGTACTTC
NA TRBJ2-4 15 TRBV3-1 NA CASSQASIAKNIQYF TGTGCCAGCAGCCAGGCCAGCATAGCCAAAAACATTCAGTACTTC
TRBD1 TRBJ1-5 13 TRBV25-1 many CASRYDRDQPQHF TGTGCCAGCAGATACGACAGGGATCAGCCCCAGCATTTT
NA TRBJ1-5 13 TRBV5-8 NA CASSPARGQPQHF TGTGCCAGCAGCCCAGCTAGGGGTCAGCCCCAGCATTTT
TRBD1 TRBJ2-7 16 TRBV28 few CASSQTTYGQGYEQYF TGTGCCAGCAGTCAGACAACCTACGGACAGGGCTACGAGCAGTACTTC
NA TRBJ2-6 16 TRBV6-6 many CASSYSTRGTPSVLTF TGTGCCAGCAGTTACTCGACGAGGGGGACTCCCAGCGTCCTGACTTTC
NA TRBJ1-1 15 TRBV6-5 NA CASSYWDPRRTEAFF TGTGCCAGCAGTTACTGGGACCCCAGAAGGACTGAAGCTTTCTTT
NA TRBJ1-2 12 TRBV5-1 few CASSAGRMSYTF TGCGCCAGCAGCGCGGGACGGATGAGCTACACCTTC
NA TRBJ2-2 13 TRBV2 few CASRGHPTGELFF TGTGCCAGCAGGGGACACCCCACCGGGGAGCTGTTTTTT
NA TRBJ1-4 14 TRBV28 few CASSFGRGDEKLFF TGTGCCAGCAGTTTCGGTAGGGGGGATGAAAAACTGTTTTTT
NA TRBJ2-5 13 TRBV7-9 many CASSLFWRETQYF TGTGCCAGCAGCTTGTTTTGGAGAGAGACCCAGTACTTC
NA TRBJ2-2 18 TRBV2 many CASSEIGYSAANTGELFF TGTGCCAGCAGTGAAATCGGGTACAGTGCTGCGAACACCGGGGAGCTGTTTTTT
TRBD1 TRBJ2-1 15 TRBV6-1 many CASSEEGTGAYEQFF TGTGCCAGCAGTGAAGAAGGGACAGGGGCCTATGAGCAGTTCTTC
TRBD2 TRBJ2-1 16 TRBV7-2 NA CASSPSGSTRYNEQFF TGTGCCAGCAGTCCTAGCGGGAGTACCCGCTACAATGAGCAGTTCTTC
NA TRBJ2-1 17 TRBV19 NA CASSIDQGRSSYNEQFF TGTGCCAGTAGTATAGACCAGGGGAGGAGCTCCTACAATGAGCAGTTCTTC
NA TRBJ1-1 17 TRBV7-6 NA CASSLVDVGEENTDAFF TGTGCCAGCAGCTTAGTGGACGTCGGGGAGGAGAACACTGATGCTTTCTTT
TRBD1 TRBJ1-3 18 TRBV28 few CASSSPGQGPRSGNTIYF TGTGCCAGCAGCTCCCCGGGACAGGGGCCCCGCTCTGGAAACACCATATATTTT
NA TRBJ2-3 15 TRBV4-1 few CASSPSGGLPDTQYF TGCGCCAGCAGCCCAAGTGGGGGGTTGCCAGATACGCAGTATTTT
NA TRBJ2-1 14 TRBV20-1 NA CSASLGAGYNEQFF TGCAGTGCTAGCCTAGGGGCCGGTTACAATGAGCAGTTCTTC
NA TRBJ2-5 13 TRBV7-9 many CASSYQEWGTQYF TGTGCCAGCAGCTATCAGGAATGGGGGACCCAGTACTTC
TRBD2 TRBJ2-1 16 TRBV7-9 few CASSLVSSGAGNEQFF TGTGCCAGCAGCTTAGTGTCTAGCGGGGCGGGCAATGAGCAGTTCTTC
TRBD1 TRBJ2-7 15 TRBV19 few CASSMGTVISYEQYF TGTGCCAGTAGTATGGGGACAGTGATATCCTACGAGCAGTACTTC
NA TRBJ2-1 13 TRBV6-2/TRBV6-3 few CASTTWGFNEQFF TGTGCCAGCACAACTTGGGGGTTCAATGAGCAGTTCTTC
NA TRBJ2-1 11 TRBV20-1 NA CSAKRDNEQFF TGCAGTGCGAAGCGGGACAATGAGCAGTTCTTC
NA TRBJ2-6 16 TRBV7-9 many CASSLAKGAGANVLTF TGTGCCAGCAGCTTAGCCAAAGGGGCTGGGGCCAACGTCCTGACTTTC
TRBD1 TRBJ1-6 13 TRBV7-6 many CASSTDRVSPLHF TGTGCCAGCAGCACCGACAGGGTTTCACCCCTCCACTTT
TRBD2 TRBJ2-7 19 TRBV7-2 many CASSERQGRTSGGIYEQYF TGTGCCAGCAGCGAACGACAGGGGAGGACTAGCGGGGGGATCTACGAGCAGTACTTC
TRBD1 TRBJ1-1 15 TRBV28 few CASRRPGQGVTEAFF TGTGCCAGCAGACGGCCGGGACAGGGAGTAACTGAAGCTTTCTTT
NA TRBJ2-5 12 TRBV12-3/TRBV12-4 many CASSFYRETQYF TGTGCCAGCAGTTTTTATCGAGAGACCCAGTACTTC